This T cell receptor beta chain was recorded in a study of T cells in women clearing cervical HPV infection. As to this clone: The CDR3 end lies 3 residues beyond the end of the read and is filled in from the germline J gene.

Germline-derived CDR1 and CDR2 are SQVTM and ANQGSEA. V gave up 6 bases and J gave up 2 bases; unmatched junction bases: 18. The CDR3 covers 19 residues. TCRdb keeps only in-frame clones here, not all; method: immunoSEQ multiplex PCR. Its clone listing holds approximately 49,000 clones. The chain uses TRBV29-1 and TRBJ2-3; 12 bases fit TRBD2. This clonotype was obtained from a woman between 18 and 70 years old with a cervical HPV16 infection that either progressed to CIN3+ or cleared (not recorded which). The sample taken for sequencing was blood buffy coat. The CDR3 bases that were read are TGCAGCGTCGCCGGGAGCACTAGCGGGAGGACCTCTATCACAGATACG. Translating gives CSVAGSTSGRTSITDT. The whole CDR3 sequence is CSVAGSTSGRTSITDTQYF.